Reported below is one T cell receptor beta chain. Deletions cut 6 bases from V and 0 bases from J, with 12 bases between. In germline, CDR1 is DFQATT, CDR2 SNEGSKA (reference sequence). This CDR3 is built from 13 residues. The sample comes from a study of patients and donors after allogeneic stem cell transplantation. One entry per CDR3 protein, called by TCRdb with MiXCR from the RT-PCR reads. The data hold fewer than 180,000 distinct CDR3 sequences, with about 40% observed a single time. The clonotype comes from a human donor who was either an allogeneic HSCT recipient or a stem cell or donor lymphocyte infusion donor (not recorded which). It is not recorded whose cells these are; they may come from a transplant donor. The V gene is TRBV20-1, the J gene TRBJ2-7; D remains unclear. Sequencing was performed on blood, either unsorted or a sorted T cell fraction (not recorded which). CDR3 nucleotide sequence: TGCAGTGCCACCCCGGAAGACTCCTACGAGCAGTACTTC. It codes for CSATPEDSYEQYF.